The 12 T cell receptor beta chains below were found in one sample sequenced in a study of T-cell reconstitution after alpha-beta-depleted transplantation in children. Whole-study results and caveats: Alpha-beta T cells about two months after transplant reportedly derived from several hundred expanded graft clones.

For these TCRs, the target antigens are not known. Preparation of the TCRbeta library was carried out with unique molecular identifiers. TCRdb used MiXCR to reprocess the PCR reads, holding one entry per CDR3 protein. Of tens of thousands of distinct CDR3 sequences in the sample, under 6.5% were seen once. Sample: peripheral blood, taken 60 days after TCRalphabeta/CD19-depleted stem cell transplant. The receptors were gathered from a child under two years old who had a stem cell transplant for acute myeloid leukemia, so the T cells may come from the graft donor.

This clonotype was observed at least ten times. The chain is built from TRBV4-3 and TRBJ1-3; TRBD1 agrees at 10 bases. The germline V gene encodes CDR1 LGHNA and CDR2 YSLEER. CDR3 length: 16 residues. The J segment lost 5 bases and the V segment lost 4 bases, leaving 8 bases of the junction unmatched. CDR3 sequence: CASSRDRGKIRNTIYF. CDR3 coding DNA: TGCGCCAGCAGCCGGGACAGGGGAAAAATCCGAAACACCATATATTTT.

This clonotype was picked up many times. V usage is TRBV4-2 and J usage is TRBJ2-2, with 9 bases aligning to TRBD2. In germline, CDR1 is LGHNA, CDR2 YNFKEQ. The CDR3 runs 16 residues. Losses at the gene ends were 5 bases for V and 1 base for J; bases not matched to a gene: 5. The CDR3 spells CASSYRLAENTGELFF. The CDR3 DNA sequence: TGTGCCAGCAGCTACCGACTAGCGGAGAACACCGGGGAGCTGTTTTTT.

The J gene is TRBJ1-5, the V gene TRBV9; 10 nucleotides match TRBD1. The CDR3 sequence is 15 residues long. With 5 bases clipped from V and 3 bases from J, the junction kept 5 bases outside the gene matches. Germline values: CDR1 SGDLS, CDR2 YYNGEE. This CDR3 reads CASSAGTGDNQPQHF. In DNA, the CDR3 is TGTGCCAGCAGTGCCGGGACAGGGGACAATCAGCCCCAGCATTTT. The variable domain in full, with the rest retrieved from reference TRBV9 and TRBJ1-5, is DSGVTQTPKHLITATGQRVTLRCSPRSGDLSVYWYQQSLDQGLQFLIQYYNGEERAKGNILERFSAQQFPDLHSELNLSSLELGDSALYFCASSAGTGDNQPQHFGDGTRLSIL.

The chain uses TRBV12-3 or TRBV12-4 and TRBJ2-1; 13 bases match TRBD2. The CDR3 is 19 amino acids. The V segment lost 11 bases and the J segment 5 bases; nucleotides outside the gene matches: 21. CDR3 coding DNA: TGTGCCTTCTGTTTAAGAGGGACTAGCGGGATCGGGGGCCACAATGAGCAGTTCTTC. Translated, it gives CAFCLRGTSGIGGHNEQFF.

This clonotype was picked up many times. This chain connects TRBV18 to TRBJ1-4; maybe TRBD1 (6 bases). The CDR3 spans 13 residues. CDR1 and CDR2 (germline): KGHSH, LQKENI. Trimming stripped 5 bases from V and 10 bases from J, with 14 bases between. CDR3 DNA sequence: TGTGCCAGCTCAGATGACAGGATCGCAAAACTGTTTTTT. The encoded protein is CASSDDRIAKLFF.

This clonotype was observed at least ten times. The chain is built from TRBV6-5 and TRBJ2-4; D is unclear. The CDR3 contains 16 residues. CDR1 is MNHEY and CDR2 is SVGAGI in the germline V gene. Trimming removed 3 bases from V and 0 bases from J, with 12 bases in between. The chain's CDR3 is CASSYRARLAKNIQYF. As DNA, the CDR3 is TGTGCCAGCAGTTATAGGGCGCGATTAGCCAAAAACATTCAGTACTTC.

This clonotype was observed a handful of times. This rearrangement joins TRBV4-2 to TRBJ1-6; no clear D. The CDR3 is 16 amino acids. CDR1 is LGHNA, CDR2 YNFKEQ, per germline. V was clipped by 0 bases and J by 9 bases, with 15 bases between them. CDR3 residues: CASSQDWITGISPLHF. CDR3 nucleotide sequence: TGTGCCAGCAGCCAAGATTGGATAACCGGTATTTCACCCCTCCACTTT.

This clonotype was seen many times. The rearrangement joins TRBV7-9 to TRBJ2-7; TRBD1 matches at 7 bases. The germline V gene has CDR1 SEHNR and CDR2 FQNEAQ (reference sequence). V trimming: 3 bases; J trimming: 0 bases; junction bases outside the gene matches: 5. The CDR3 totals 15 residues. CDR3 region: CASSFEQGSSYEQYF. CDR3 sequence (DNA): TGTGCCAGCAGCTTCGAACAGGGGAGCTCCTACGAGCAGTACTTC. Drawing the rest from reference TRBV7-9 and TRBJ2-7, the complete variable domain is DTGVSQNPRHKITKRGQNVTFRCDPISEHNRLYWYRQTLGQGPEFLTYFQNEAQLEKSRLLSDRFSAERPKGSFSTLEIQRTEQGDSAMYLCASSFEQGSSYEQYFGPGTRLTVT.

The sample holds many counts of this clonotype. The gene calls are TRBV6-2 or TRBV6-3 and TRBJ2-2, with D maybe TRBD1 (7 bases). Germline CDR1 MNHEY, CDR2 SVGEGT. The V and J ends lost 7 bases and 5 bases respectively, with 23 bases between them. The CDR3 runs to 17 residues. CDR3 amino acids: CASIQLGQDGGTGELFF. Here the CDR3 DNA reads TGTGCCAGCATCCAACTCGGACAGGACGGAGGGACCGGGGAGCTGTTTTTT.

This clonotype has ten or more counts. This rearrangement joins TRBV27 to TRBJ2-5; 10 bases are shared with TRBD1. The CDR3 extends over 15 amino acids. With V trimmed by 6 bases and J by 5 bases, 9 bases remained unmatched. Germline CDR1 is MNHEY and CDR2 is SMNVEV (reference sequence). In DNA, the CDR3 is TGTGCCAGCAGCCACCTCCCGGGACAGGGGGAGACCCAGTACTTC. It is translated as CASSHLPGQGETQYF.

This clonotype was counted ten times or more. The chain joins TRBV12-3 or TRBV12-4 to TRBJ1-4; D remains unclear. The CDR3 runs to 15 residues. V lost 3 bases and J 2 bases, leaving 10 bases between the germline ends. The CDR3 loop is CASSFLGRTNEKLFF. The CDR3 DNA reads as TGTGCCAGCAGTTTCTTAGGGAGGACTAATGAAAAACTGTTTTTT.

The genes are TRBV28 and TRBJ2-5, with a possible D match to TRBD1 (6 bases). This CDR3 is 15 amino acids long. V was cut by 3 bases and J by 2 bases, with 13 bases left in between. Germline assignment: CDR1 MDHEN and CDR2 SYDVKM. The CDR3 here is CASSLLGQPQETQYF. CDR3 sequence (DNA): TGTGCCAGCAGTTTGCTGGGACAACCACAAGAGACCCAGTACTTC.